One sample yielded the 11 T cell receptor beta chains listed below, sequenced in a study of cytomegalovirus exposure and HLA in healthy donors. Use of 60 Vbeta and 13 Jbeta primers characterized the PCR. Sequencing was performed with immunoSEQ multiplex PCR; in TCRdb, only in-frame clones are kept and a portion is missing. The data hold about 90,000 clones, with around 68% observed a single time. The specimen sequenced was PBMCs. All receptors come from a man aged 25 to 40 in good health and CMV-seropositive.

In this sample, this clone turned up a few times. The chain couples TRBV6-5 to TRBJ1-3; maybe TRBD1 (6 bases). V was trimmed by 8 bases and J by 4 bases, leaving 18 bases between them. There are 15 residues in the CDR3. Germline CDR1 MNHEY, CDR2 SVGAGI. The CDR3 spells CASHPQGMGGNTIYF. CDR3 nucleotide sequence: TGTGCCAGCCATCCCCAGGGGATGGGGGGAAACACCATATATTTT.

The chain employs TRBV4-1 and TRBJ2-1, with 8 positions matching TRBD2. With 4 bases clipped from V and 6 bases from J, the junction kept 11 bases outside the gene matches. The germline V gene encodes CDR1 MGHRA and CDR2 YSYEKL. CDR3 length: 16 residues. The CDR3 spells CASSLSAAGAPNEQFF. In DNA, the CDR3 is TGCGCCAGCAGCCTTTCTGCAGCGGGGGCCCCCAATGAGCAGTTCTTC.

The CDR3 sequence is CACSSRSFF. The CDR3 region has the DNA TGTGCCTGCTCCTCCAGGTCTTTCTTT. The V and J genes are TRBV30 and TRBJ1-1; D is unclear. V dropped 6 bases and J dropped 12 bases, with 11 bases sitting between them. The CDR3 totals 9 residues. The germline gives CDR1 GTSNPN, CDR2 SVGIG (reference sequence).

This clone showed up just a few times. V gene TRBV19 combines with J gene TRBJ1-5; D not resolved. This CDR3 is built from 13 residues. CDR1 and CDR2 (germline): LNHDA, SQIVND (reference sequence). The V end lost 9 bases, the J end lost 4 bases, and 13 bases lay between the germline ends. DNA for the CDR3: TGTGCCAGCCAGATAGGAGAGAATCAGCCCCAGCATTTT. Translated, it gives CASQIGENQPQHF.

For this clone: One junction end disagrees with the germline gene, perhaps due to a read error. The chain has TRBV10-3 and TRBJ1-5; D is undetermined. This CDR3 has 14 amino acids. Germline values: CDR1 ENHRY, CDR2 SYGVKD. DNA of the CDR3: TGTGCCATCAGCTCGACTGACGGGAATCAGCCCCAGAATTTT. Its protein is CAISSTDGNQPQNF.

V gene TRBV2 combines with J gene TRBJ1-4; 7 nucleotides align to TRBD1. V shed 0 bases and J 14 bases; nucleotides not matched to a gene: 9. The CDR3 sequence is 14 residues long. Germline V gene sequence: CDR1 SNHLY, CDR2 FYNNEI. CDR3 coding DNA: TGTGCCAGCAGTGAAGCGGTCCAGGGGGGACGCCTGTTTTTT. This encodes CASSEAVQGGRLFF.

The chain is built from TRBV10-3 and TRBJ1-1, with D maybe TRBD1 (5 bases). From germline, CDR1 is ENHRY and CDR2 SYGVKD. The CDR3 totals 15 residues. The V end was cut by 6 bases, the J end by 0 bases, with 14 bases between. CDR3 DNA sequence: TGTGCCATCAGATTGCAGGGCGACATGAACACTGAAGCTTTCTTT. Translation gives CAIRLQGDMNTEAFF.

This chain joins TRBV14 and TRBJ1-4; TRBD1 aligns across 7 bases. CDR3 size: 13 residues. The germline V gene has CDR1 SGHDN and CDR2 FVKESK. V lost 4 bases, J lost 6 bases, and 2 bases stayed unmatched. CDR3 sequence: CASSLQGDEKLFF. DNA for the CDR3: TGTGCCAGCAGCCTCCAGGGGGATGAAAAACTGTTTTTT.

The V and J genes are TRBV30 and TRBJ2-5; D may be TRBD2 (7 bases). The length of the CDR3 is 18 residues. CDR1 is GTSNPN and CDR2 is SVGIG in the germline V gene (reference sequence). V was cut by 0 bases and J by 5 bases, with 25 bases left in between. The CDR3 protein is CAWSVLVGGRGAWETQYF. CDR3 coding DNA: TGTGCCTGGAGTGTACTAGTGGGGGGACGGGGGGCGTGGGAGACCCAGTACTTC.

The chain is built from TRBV29-1 and TRBJ2-7; 7 bases are a match to TRBD1. The length of the CDR3 is 14 residues. V was pared by 5 bases and J by 3 bases, with 10 bases of the junction left unmatched. Germline-derived CDR1 and CDR2 are SQVTM and ANQGSEA. The CDR3 nucleotides are TGCAGCGTTACCACAGGGGCCCTGCGCTACGAGCAGTACTTC. This gives the protein CSVTTGALRYEQYF.

V gene TRBV30 combines with J gene TRBJ2-7, with 12 bases aligning to TRBD2. Germline V CDR1 and CDR2: GTSNPN, SVGIG (reference sequence). V shed 1 base and J 1 base; nucleotides not matched to a gene: 8. CDR3 length: 17 amino acids. This CDR3 reads CAWSDPRLAGVSYEQYF. DNA for the CDR3: TGTGCCTGGAGTGACCCGAGACTAGCGGGAGTGTCCTACGAGCAGTACTTC.